The subject of this entry is one T cell receptor beta chain. What it binds is not known. V dropped 0 bases and J dropped 12 bases, with 12 bases sitting between them. The CDR3 covers 13 residues. Germline CDR1 reads SQVTM; CDR2 reads ANQGSEA. TCRdb recomputed calls from the RT-PCR reads with MiXCR, one row per CDR3 protein. The sample lists some 500,000 distinct CDR3 sequences, about 25% seen once, with over 1.5% in the top ten. This entry is derived from a study of response to subunit inactivated influenza vaccine. Whole-study findings and limits: The study's authors posited that every seasonal influenza vaccination enlists few new T cells.

The sequencing here drew on CD4+ T cells sorted from PBMCs, taken roughly 5 days after vaccination. J is TRBJ1-6 and V is TRBV29-1; no clear D gene. The source is a middle-aged man who received an inactivated influenza vaccine. The DNA for the CDR3 is TGCAGCGTTGAAGAAACAGCCTTCGGACCCCTCCACTTT. It translates to CSVEETAFGPLHF.